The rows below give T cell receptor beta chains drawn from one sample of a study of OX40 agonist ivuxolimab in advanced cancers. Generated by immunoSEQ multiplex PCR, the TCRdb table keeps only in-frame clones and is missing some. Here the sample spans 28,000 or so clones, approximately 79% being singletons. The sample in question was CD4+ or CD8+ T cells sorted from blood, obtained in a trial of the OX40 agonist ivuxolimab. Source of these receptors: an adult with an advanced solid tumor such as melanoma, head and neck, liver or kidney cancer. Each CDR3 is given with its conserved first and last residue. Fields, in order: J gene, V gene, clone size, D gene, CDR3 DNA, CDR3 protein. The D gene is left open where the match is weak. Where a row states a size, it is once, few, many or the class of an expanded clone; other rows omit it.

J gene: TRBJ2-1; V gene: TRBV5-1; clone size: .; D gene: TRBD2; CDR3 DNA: TGCGCCAGCAGCTTGCTTGGGGGCCTCGCTGGGACTAGCGTTTTCAATGAGCAGTTCTTC; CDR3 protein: CASSLLGGLAGTSVFNEQFF
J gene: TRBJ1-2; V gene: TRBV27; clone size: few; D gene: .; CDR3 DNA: TGTGCCAGCAGTCCTTCAGCGTTCTATGGCTACACCTTC; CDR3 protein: CASSPSAFYGYTF
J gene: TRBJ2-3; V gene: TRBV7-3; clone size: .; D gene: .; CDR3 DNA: TGTGCCAGCAGCTTAGGGCCGGGGCTCGATTACACAGATACGCAGTATTTT; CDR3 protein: CASSLGPGLDYTDTQYF
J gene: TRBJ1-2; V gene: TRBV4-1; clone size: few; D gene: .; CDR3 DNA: TGCGCCAGCAGCCATATGTCAGGTTCCTATGGCTACACCTTC; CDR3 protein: CASSHMSGSYGYTF
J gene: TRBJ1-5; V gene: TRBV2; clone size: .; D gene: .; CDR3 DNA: TGTGCCAGCAGTGAAGTGGTGGTTGTGCCCCAGCATTTT; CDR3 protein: CASSEVVVVPQHF
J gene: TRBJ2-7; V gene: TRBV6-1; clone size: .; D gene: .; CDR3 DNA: TGTGCCAGCAGGCTCGACTACGAGCAGTACTTC; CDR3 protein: CASRLDYEQYF
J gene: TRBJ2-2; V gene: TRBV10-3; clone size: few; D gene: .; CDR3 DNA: TGTGCCATCAGTGAGGAGACACCTACCGGGGAGCTGTTTTTT; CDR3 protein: CAISEETPTGELFF
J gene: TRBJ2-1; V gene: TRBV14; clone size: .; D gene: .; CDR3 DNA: TGTGCCAGCAGCCAGATAAGGACAGCCCCGGGGAATGAGCAGTTCTTC; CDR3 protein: CASSQIRTAPGNEQFF
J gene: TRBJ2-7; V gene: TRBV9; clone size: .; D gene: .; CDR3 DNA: TGTGCCAGCAGCCTCCGGGGGAGAAACCGGGACGAGCAGTACTTC; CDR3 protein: CASSLRGRNRDEQYF
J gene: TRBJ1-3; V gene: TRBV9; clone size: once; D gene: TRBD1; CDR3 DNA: TGTGCCAGCAGCGTAACAGGGGTCTCTGGAAACACCATATATTTT; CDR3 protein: CASSVTGVSGNTIYF
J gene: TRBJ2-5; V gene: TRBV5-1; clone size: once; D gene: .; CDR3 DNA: TGCGCCAGCAGCTTGGGCCTAGTCATCCAAGAGACCCAGTACTTC; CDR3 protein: CASSLGLVIQETQYF
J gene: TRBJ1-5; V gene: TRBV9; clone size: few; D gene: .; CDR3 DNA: TGTGCCAGCAGCGTAGCTGAGGTGGGTCAGCCCCAGCATTTT; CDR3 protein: CASSVAEVGQPQHF
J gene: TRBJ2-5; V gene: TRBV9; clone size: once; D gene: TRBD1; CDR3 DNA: TGTGCCAGCAGCGTCGTCGGGACAGGGATGATAGAGACCCAGTACTTC; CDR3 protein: CASSVVGTGMIETQYF
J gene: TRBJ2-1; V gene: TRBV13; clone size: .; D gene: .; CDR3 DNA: TGTGCCAGCAGCCCCCAGGGAGCGAGCAAGAATGAGCAGTTCTTC; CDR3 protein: CASSPQGASKNEQFF
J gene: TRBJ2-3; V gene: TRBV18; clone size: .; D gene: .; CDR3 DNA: TGTGCCAGCTCACCAAGTTGGGATACGCAGTATTTT; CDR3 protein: CASSPSWDTQYF
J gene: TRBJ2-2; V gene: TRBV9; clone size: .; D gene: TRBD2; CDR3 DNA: TGTGCCAGCAGCCCTCTGGGTAGCGGGGGGCCCGTGGAGCTGTTTTTT; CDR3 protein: CASSPLGSGGPVELFF
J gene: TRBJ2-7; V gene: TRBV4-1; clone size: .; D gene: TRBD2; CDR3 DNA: TGCGCCAGCAGCCAGCCTACTAGCGGCGAGCAGTACTTC; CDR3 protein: CASSQPTSGEQYF
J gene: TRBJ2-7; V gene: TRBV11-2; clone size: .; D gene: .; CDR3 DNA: TGTGCCAGCAGCTTAGCCCCAGAAAGCTACGAGCAGTACTTC; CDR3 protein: CASSLAPESYEQYF
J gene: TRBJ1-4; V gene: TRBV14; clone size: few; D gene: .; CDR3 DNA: TGTGCCAGCAGCCCGAGGAAGGGGATTAATGAAAAACTGTTTTTT; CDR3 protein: CASSPRKGINEKLFF
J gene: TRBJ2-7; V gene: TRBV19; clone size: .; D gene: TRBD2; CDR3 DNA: TGTGCCAGTAGTATATATAGCGGGAGTATCTACGAGCAGTACTTC; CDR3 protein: CASSIYSGSIYEQYF
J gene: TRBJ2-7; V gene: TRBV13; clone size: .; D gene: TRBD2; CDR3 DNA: TGTGCCAGCAGCAACCCCGGCGGGGGAGCGGGAGAGCAGTACTTC; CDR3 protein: CASSNPGGGAGEQYF
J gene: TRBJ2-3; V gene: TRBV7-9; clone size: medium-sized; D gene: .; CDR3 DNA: TGTGCCAGATCGACAGACTTAAATGCAGATACGCAGTATTTT; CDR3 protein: CARSTDLNADTQYF
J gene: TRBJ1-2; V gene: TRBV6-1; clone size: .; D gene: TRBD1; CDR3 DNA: TGTGCCAGCAGTGAAGCGGGACAGCCGCTGAATGGCTACACCTTC; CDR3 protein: CASSEAGQPLNGYTF
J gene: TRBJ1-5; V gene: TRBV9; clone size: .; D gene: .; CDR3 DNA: TGTGCCAGCAGCTGGGATAGCAATCAGCCCCAGCATTTT; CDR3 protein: CASSWDSNQPQHF
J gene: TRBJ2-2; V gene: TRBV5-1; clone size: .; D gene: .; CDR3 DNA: TGCGCCAGCGCCAAGGCTAGCGCTCCCCACGGGGAGCTGTTTTTT; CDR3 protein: CASAKASAPHGELFF
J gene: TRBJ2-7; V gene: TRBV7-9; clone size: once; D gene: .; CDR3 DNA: TGTGCCAGCAGCCCAAGGGGGTCTAGCGGATTCTACGAGCAGTACTTC; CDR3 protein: CASSPRGSSGFYEQYF
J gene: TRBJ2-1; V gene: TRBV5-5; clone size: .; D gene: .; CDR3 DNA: TGTGCCAGCAGCTTGGAGACAGGCAAATACAATGAGCAGTTCTTC; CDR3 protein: CASSLETGKYNEQFF
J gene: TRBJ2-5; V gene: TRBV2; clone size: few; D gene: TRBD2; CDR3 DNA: TGTGCCAGCAGGACGAACGGGGGGGAGACCCAGTACTTC; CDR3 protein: CASRTNGGETQYF
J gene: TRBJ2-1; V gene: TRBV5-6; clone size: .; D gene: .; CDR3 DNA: TGTGCCAGCAGCTTGGGGACAGTCGGTGAGCAGTTCTTC; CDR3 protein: CASSLGTVGEQFF
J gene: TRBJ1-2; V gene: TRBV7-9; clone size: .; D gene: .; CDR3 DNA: TGTGCCAGCAGCTTAGAAGAGTTAACGTCTAGGACCACCTTC; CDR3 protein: CASSLEELTSRTTF
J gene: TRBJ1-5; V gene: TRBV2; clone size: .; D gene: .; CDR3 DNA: TGTGCCAGCAGTGAACTCCAGATGCAGCCCCAGCATTTT; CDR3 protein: CASSELQMQPQHF
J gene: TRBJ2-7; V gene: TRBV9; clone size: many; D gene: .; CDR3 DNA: TGTGCCAGCAGCGTTTCTTACGGTGAGCAGTACTTC; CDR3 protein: CASSVSYGEQYF
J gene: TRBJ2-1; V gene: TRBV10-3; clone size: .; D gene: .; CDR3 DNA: TGTGCCATCAGTCCAGTGAGGCTCTACAATGAGCAGTTCTTC; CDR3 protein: CAISPVRLYNEQFF
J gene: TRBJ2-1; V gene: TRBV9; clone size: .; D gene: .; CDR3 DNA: TGTGCCAGCAGCGTAGCAAGAGGGGGGAGTGGGCAGTTCTTC; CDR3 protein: CASSVARGGSGQFF
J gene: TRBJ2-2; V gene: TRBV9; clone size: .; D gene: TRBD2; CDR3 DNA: TGTGCCAGCAGCGTAGCCGGGACTAGCGGGTGGGGGGAGCTGTTTTTT; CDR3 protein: CASSVAGTSGWGELFF